The clone carrying this TCR beta chain has more than one count but fewer than ten. The data originate from a study of CD8+ T cells in alopecia areata. V gave up 3 bases and J gave up 2 bases; unmatched junction bases: 2. CDR1 is SGDLS, CDR2 YYNGEE, per germline. The CDR3 extends over 15 amino acids. RNA extraction and reverse transcription yielded cDNA as sequencing template. Using immunoSEQ multiplex PCR, the repertoire was profiled, and TCRdb retains in-frame clones only, with some absent. This table has 220,000 or so clones, about three fifths appearing once. The starting material was CD4+ T cells sorted from blood, obtained at week 0. The TCR sequence derives from a human donor with alopecia areata. This chain uses TRBV9 with TRBJ2-7; TRBD2 aligns across 13 bases. This CDR3 is CASSAGLAGPYEQYF. In nucleotides, the CDR3 is TGTGCCAGCAGCGCGGGACTAGCGGGACCCTACGAGCAGTACTTC.